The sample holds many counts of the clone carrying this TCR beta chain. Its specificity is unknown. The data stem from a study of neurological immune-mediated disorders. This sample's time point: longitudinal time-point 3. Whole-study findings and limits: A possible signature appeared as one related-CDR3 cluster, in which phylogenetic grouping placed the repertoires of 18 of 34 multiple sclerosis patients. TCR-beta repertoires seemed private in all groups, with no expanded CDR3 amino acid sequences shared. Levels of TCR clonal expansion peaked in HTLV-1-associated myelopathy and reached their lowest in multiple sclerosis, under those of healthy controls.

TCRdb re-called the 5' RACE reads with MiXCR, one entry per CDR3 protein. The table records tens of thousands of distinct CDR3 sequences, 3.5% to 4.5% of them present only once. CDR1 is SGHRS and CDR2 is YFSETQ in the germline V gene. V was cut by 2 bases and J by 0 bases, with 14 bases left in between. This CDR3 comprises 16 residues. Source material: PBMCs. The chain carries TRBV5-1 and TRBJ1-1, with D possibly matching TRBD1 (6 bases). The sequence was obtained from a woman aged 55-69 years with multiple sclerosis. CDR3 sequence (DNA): TGCGCCAGCAGCTTACAGGGTCGTAGAATGAACACTGAAGCTTTCTTT. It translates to CASSLQGRRMNTEAFF.